This paragraph covers one T cell receptor beta chain sequence. Different DNA sequences within this sample yield the same CDR3. The entry originates in a study of blood T cell repertoires in COVID-19. At the level of the study: Sources were T cells, B-cell-depleted T cells, or PBMCs; the material itself was cDNA or gDNA.

Assay used: immunoSEQ multiplex PCR; TCRdb lists only in-frame clones, some missing. This sample carries just over 300,000 clones, around 87% of them seen once, and the ten largest clones take about 2%. CDR1 is MGHRA, CDR2 YSYEKL, per germline. The CDR3 has 14 residues. V shed 4 bases, J shed 2 bases, and the junction held 3 bases outside the gene matches. Sequencing used peripheral blood. The V call is TRBV4-1, the J call TRBJ2-7; TRBD1 aligns across 9 bases. This clonotype was obtained from a man younger than 35 with active or convalescent COVID-19. As DNA, the CDR3 is TGCGCCAGCAGCCTCAGACAGGGGGCCTACGAGCAGTACTTC. Amino acids: CASSLRQGAYEQYF.